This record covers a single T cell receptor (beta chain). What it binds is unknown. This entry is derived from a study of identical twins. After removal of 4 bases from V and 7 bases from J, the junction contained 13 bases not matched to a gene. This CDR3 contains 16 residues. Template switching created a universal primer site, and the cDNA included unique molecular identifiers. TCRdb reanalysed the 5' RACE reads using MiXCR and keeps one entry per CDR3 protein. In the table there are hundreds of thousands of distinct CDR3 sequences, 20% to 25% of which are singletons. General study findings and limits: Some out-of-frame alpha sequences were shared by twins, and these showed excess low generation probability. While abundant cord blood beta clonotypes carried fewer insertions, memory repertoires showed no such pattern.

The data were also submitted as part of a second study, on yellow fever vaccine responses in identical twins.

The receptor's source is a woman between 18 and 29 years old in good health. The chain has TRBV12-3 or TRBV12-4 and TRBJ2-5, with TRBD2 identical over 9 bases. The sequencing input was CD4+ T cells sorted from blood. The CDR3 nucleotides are TGTGCCAGCAGTTCTGACCCAGGGACTAGCCTCATGACCCAGTACTTC. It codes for CASSSDPGTSLMTQYF.